This is a list of T cell receptor beta chains from one sample in a study of T cells after yellow fever vaccination. TCRdb itself ran the 5' RACE reads through MiXCR, one entry per CDR3 protein. Of 250,000 to 300,000 distinct CDR3 sequences listed, 8.7% were seen once; the top ten hold around 3.3%. Sequenced here: CD4+ T cells sorted from PBMCs, sampled 5 days after the yellow fever booster vaccination. Source of these receptors: a young man who received the YFV17D yellow fever vaccine. Each CDR3 is given with its conserved first and last residue. Size is omitted from some rows. Given values are once, few, many or a class for expanded clones.

j_call v_call clone_size cdr3_aa
TRBJ1-4 TRBV7-7 - CASSPEGRGWGKLFF
TRBJ1-1 TRBV11-2 - CASSLGLRGLEAFF
TRBJ2-7 TRBV5-6 once CASSSRWRGEQYF
TRBJ2-3 TRBV5-4 - CASSKDPTGSVLTDTQYF
TRBJ2-2 TRBV7-2 - CASSLHQGNTGELFF
TRBJ2-2 TRBV29-1 many CSVMGVTANTGELFF
TRBJ1-1 TRBV29-1 few CSVGFGEAFF
TRBJ2-2 TRBV15 - CATSRWSTGELFF
TRBJ1-1 TRBV14 many CASSRFTYTEAFF
TRBJ2-1 TRBV7-2 many CASSLDRDRGYNEQFF
TRBJ2-1 TRBV28 few CASRGYSGEAYNEQFF
TRBJ2-5 TRBV5-4 many CASSLSYQETQYF
TRBJ2-7 TRBV6-6 many CASSEGRNEQYF
TRBJ1-5 TRBV27 many CASSLGAIQPQHF
TRBJ1-2 TRBV28 many CASGDSNYGYTF
TRBJ1-2 TRBV6-6 few CASSAVQGHGYTF
TRBJ1-5 TRBV7-2 - CASSLTWGQPQHF
TRBJ2-2 TRBV5-4 - CASSPFAGSPNPTGELFF
TRBJ1-1 TRBV30 few CAWSPLTGGGTEAFF
TRBJ2-1 TRBV29-1 many CSVEFPDGSSYNEQFF
TRBJ2-3 TRBV10-3 many CAISSSGGTDTQYF
TRBJ2-1 TRBV4-3 many CASSQDWDNEQFF
TRBJ2-3 TRBV15 many CATSREADTQYF
TRBJ1-6 TRBV11-2 few CASSLGRPGVDNSPLHF
TRBJ1-2 TRBV4-3 few CASSQEEGGHGYTF
TRBJ2-3 TRBV9 - CASSVGSGTDTQYF
TRBJ1-5 TRBV28 - CASSSRRDQPQHF
TRBJ2-3 TRBV7-2 many CASSLYGVTDTQYF
TRBJ1-6 TRBV2 few CASQGQGVSYNSPLHF
TRBJ2-6 TRBV9 - CASSGRDRKLSGANVLTF
TRBJ2-1 TRBV28 few CASVRLIEQFF
TRBJ2-3 TRBV12-3/TRBV12-4 few CASTRDYGGGAGTDTQYF
TRBJ1-3 TRBV29-1 few CSVEEGTLLYF
TRBJ2-5 TRBV7-2 - CASSLESREETQYF
TRBJ1-1 TRBV10-2 - CASSDQDTEAFF
TRBJ1-1 TRBV10-3 many CAIRYSGNTEAFF
TRBJ2-2 TRBV5-1 - CASYREGTGELFF
TRBJ1-2 TRBV20-1 many CSVFTDRASYGYTF
TRBJ2-1 TRBV7-2 few CASISSVSSYNEQFF
TRBJ2-5 TRBV5-1 - CASSSGIETQYF
TRBJ2-2 TRBV6-2/TRBV6-3 few CASAVGGTNTGELFF
TRBJ1-1 TRBV7-9 many CASSWLGGTEAFF
TRBJ2-1 TRBV14 - CASSGRVVYNEQFF
TRBJ1-6 TRBV3-1 few CASSQQGSASPLHF
TRBJ1-1 TRBV29-1 few CSVSMNTEAFF
TRBJ2-1 TRBV5-5 - CASSLGGAAYNEQFF